The 30 T cell receptor beta chains in this list originate from one sample, sequenced in a study of sequential checkpoint blockade in melanoma (dated by TCRdb to about 2019). Receptor libraries were prepared by the immunoSEQ multiplex PCR assay. TCRdb obtained this table from immuneACCESS and retained in-frame rearrangements with V and J assigned. These tables miss some clones; where compared with another copy, unresolved V genes account for less than half of the shortfall, and the remainder is unexplained. This sample has 20,000 or so clones in its table, and 65% to 75% of those were observed once. The top ten clonotypes cover under 20% of the sample. Taken with the paper, the label for treatment or condition translates to: randomized to nivolumab then ipilimumab (arm A) or the reverse (arm B). The sample consisted of CD8+ T cells sorted from blood (inferred from file names), taken from a patient given nivolumab and ipilimumab in sequence. The receptor set was obtained from a human donor with melanoma.

The rearrangement uses TRBV9 and TRBJ2-3, with a possible D match to TRBD2 (5 bases). CDR1 is SGDLS and CDR2 is YYNGEE in the germline V gene. This CDR3 contains 16 residues. V lost 0 bases to trimming and J lost 8 bases, with 19 bases between them. This CDR3 reads CASSVGQIAAGRTQYF. In DNA form, the CDR3 reads TGTGCCAGCAGCGTAGGCCAGATCGCGGCGGGCCGTACGCAGTATTTT.

The CDR3 sequence is CASSLGASEAFF. The CDR3 DNA sequence: TGTGCCAGCAGCTTAGGGGCATCTGAAGCTTTCTTT. The J gene is TRBJ1-1, the V gene TRBV11-2; no firm D call. This CDR3 comprises 12 residues. Germline CDR1 SGHAT, CDR2 FQNNGV. V lost 1 base and J lost 6, with 6 bases in between.

This rearrangement joins TRBV27 to TRBJ2-3, with TRBD2 matching 11 bases. Germline V gene sequence: CDR1 MNHEY, CDR2 SMNVEV (reference sequence). The CDR3 consists of 14 residues. Unmatched junction bases numbered 11, after V lost 6 bases and J lost 12 bases. CDR3 sequence: CASRDTSGGTRQYF. DNA for the CDR3: TGTGCCAGCAGGGATACTAGCGGGGGAACCCGTCAGTATTTT.

In this sample, this clone turned up a few times. This chain uses TRBV6-9 with TRBJ2-7; no reliable D call. The V and J ends lost 3 bases and 7 bases respectively, with 7 bases between them. Germline V gives CDR1 MNHGY, CDR2 SVAAGI. The CDR3 is 11 amino acids. In DNA form, the CDR3 reads TGTGCCAGCAGTTACTCGTCTGAGCAGTACTTC. Residues: CASSYSSEQYF.

V usage is TRBV5-1 and J usage is TRBJ1-5; maybe TRBD1 (5 bases). The germline V and J ends were trimmed by 0 bases and 4 bases, with 11 bases remaining between them. The V gene's germline CDR1 is SGHRS and CDR2 YFSETQ. The CDR3 spans 15 residues. CDR3 DNA sequence: TGCGCCAGCAGCTTGGATGGTCAGGGTAATCAGCCCCAGCATTTT. Its translation: CASSLDGQGNQPQHF. The full variable domain, completed using reference TRBV5-1 and TRBJ1-5, is KAGVTQTPRYLIKTRGQQVTLSCSPISGHRSVSWYQQTPGQGLQFLFEYFSETQRNKGNFPGRFSGRQFSNSRSEMNVSTLELGDSALYLCASSLDGQGNQPQHFGDGTRLSIL.

This rearrangement joins TRBV11-2 to TRBJ2-2; TRBD1 is a possible D gene (5 bases). The CDR3 extends over 13 amino acids. Germline CDR1 is SGHAT and CDR2 is FQNNGV. V lost 3 bases, J lost 4 bases, and 6 bases lay in between. CDR3 region: CASSFDSTGELFF. For the CDR3, the DNA is TGTGCCAGCAGCTTTGACAGCACCGGGGAGCTGTTTTTT.

V is TRBV5-5 and J is TRBJ1-6, with unresolved D. This CDR3 is built from 13 residues. V was cut by 0 bases and J by 8 bases, with 6 bases left in between. Germline CDR1 reads SGHKS; CDR2 reads YYEKEE (reference sequence). CDR3 residues: CASSLVVDSPLHF. In nucleotides, the CDR3 is TGTGCCAGCAGCTTGGTCGTCGATTCACCCCTCCACTTT. The full variable domain, completed using reference TRBV5-5 and TRBJ1-6, is DAGVTQSPTHLIKTRGQQVTLRCSPISGHKSVSWYQQVLGQGPQFIFQYYEKEERGRGNFPDRFSARQFPNYSSELNVNALLLGDSALYLCASSLVVDSPLHFGNGTRLTVT.

The table lists this clone with a few counts. An end of the junction does not agree with germline; a read error may underlie this. The chain uses TRBV9 and TRBJ1-1; 7 nucleotides agree with TRBD1. This CDR3 has 14 residues. CDR1 and CDR2 (germline): SGDLS, YYNGEE. The CDR3 coding sequence is TGCGCCAGCAGCGGGACAGAGGGGAACACTGAAGCTTTCTTT. This sequence encodes CASSGTEGNTEAFF.

The genes are TRBV11-3 and TRBJ2-2, with D perhaps TRBD2 (6 bases). Germline V gene sequence: CDR1 SGHNT, CDR2 YENEEA. The CDR3 spans 15 residues. V was trimmed by 7 bases and J by 4 bases, leaving 16 bases between them. In DNA form, the CDR3 reads TGTGCCAGCACATCCGTAGCGGAGAGCACCGGGGAGCTGTTTTTT. Its protein is CASTSVAESTGELFF.

In this sample, this clone turned up once. This sequence joins TRBV6-6 and TRBJ2-5; D is perhaps TRBD2 (5 bases). The DNA end favors TRBJ2-7, so the J call may be wrong. The CDR3 extends over 15 amino acids. The germline CDR1 and CDR2 sequences are MNHNY and SVGAGI (reference sequence). For the CDR3, the DNA is TGTGCCAGCAGTTACATTTCGGGGAGCTCCTACGAGCAGTACTTC. Its translation is CASSYISGSSYEQYF.

The CDR3 region is CASSVEGGWKTQYF. As DNA, the CDR3 is TGTGCCAGCAGCGTAGAGGGAGGGTGGAAGACCCAGTACTTC. The chain couples TRBV9 to TRBJ2-5; 7 bases are shared with TRBD2. This CDR3 is 14 amino acids long. The germline gives CDR1 SGDLS, CDR2 YYNGEE. V was pared by 0 bases and J by 6 bases, with 5 bases of the junction left unmatched.

The chain recombines TRBV4-2 with TRBJ2-3, with 8 bases lining up with TRBD2. The CDR3 consists of 18 residues. Germline CDR1 and CDR2: LGHNA and YNFKEQ. The trim removed 4 bases at V and 3 bases at J, leaving 15 bases unmatched. The CDR3 here is CASSRPSGGAGRTDTQYF. CDR3 DNA: TGTGCCAGCAGCCGCCCCTCGGGGGGGGCCGGCCGGACAGATACGCAGTATTTT.

The CDR3 region has the DNA TGCGCCAGCAGCCAAGAACGGAGTTACAATGAGCAGTTCTTC. Residues: CASSQERSYNEQFF. The chain is built from TRBV4-3 and TRBJ2-1; the D is unclear. Germline V lookup: CDR1 LGHNA, CDR2 YSLEER. The CDR3 loop spans 14 amino acids. The ends were cut back, 0 bases at V and 4 bases at J, with 7 bases in the middle.

The CDR3 DNA reads as TGCGCCAGCAGACAGGGAGCCACCTACGAGCAGTACTTC. Its protein product is CASRQGATYEQYF. J is TRBJ2-7 and V is TRBV5-1; tentatively, D is TRBD1 (6 bases). The V gene lost 5 bases and the J gene lost 2 bases, with 11 bases spanning the gap. CDR1 SGHRS and CDR2 YFSETQ come from the germline V gene. The CDR3 is 13 amino acids.

This clone is a singleton in its sample. The V and J genes are TRBV4-3 and TRBJ1-4; weak D call: TRBD1 (6 bases). CDR3 length: 16 amino acids. Germline loops: CDR1 LGHNA, CDR2 YSLEER. Trimming took off 3 bases at V and 3 bases at J, with 14 bases between the two ends. CDR3 nucleotide sequence: TGCGCCAGCAGCCATCTTCTACAGGGCTCTAATGAAAAACTGTTTTTT. The encoded protein is CASSHLLQGSNEKLFF.

The chain links TRBV7-9 to TRBJ2-1, with D tentatively TRBD2 (6 bases). The CDR3 has 14 residues. Germline V gene data show CDR1 as SEHNR and CDR2 as FQNEAQ (reference sequence). V was trimmed by 5 bases and J by 9 bases, leaving 17 bases between them. The CDR3 DNA reads TGTGCCAGCAGCCAATCCGGGGGTTCCGCTGAGCAGTTCTTC. Its translation is CASSQSGGSAEQFF.

The genes are TRBV29-1 and TRBJ2-3; 8 bases fit TRBD1. Germline-derived CDR1 and CDR2 are SQVTM and ANQGSEA. V trimming: 6 bases; J trimming: 6 bases; junction bases outside the gene matches: 11. This CDR3 has 14 amino acids. This chain's CDR3 is CSVFGTGLVDTQYF. CDR3 sequence (DNA): TGCAGCGTATTCGGGACAGGACTCGTGGATACGCAGTATTTT.

The chain joins TRBV5-8 to TRBJ1-4; D possibly corresponds to TRBD1 (6 bases). Trimming took off 2 bases at V and 0 bases at J, with 14 bases between the two ends. The CDR3 contains 17 residues. Germline-derived CDR1 and CDR2 are SGHTS and YDEGEE. The CDR3 DNA sequence: TGTGCCAGCAGCTTTGTGGGGGCTTGGGCAACTAATGAAAAACTGTTTTTT. It encodes CASSFVGAWATNEKLFF. Full variable domain (missing parts from reference TRBV5-8 and TRBJ1-4): EAGVTQSPTHLIKTRGQQATLRCSPISGHTSVYWYQQALGLGLQFLLWYDEGEERNRGNFPPRFSGRQFPNYSSELNVNALELEDSALYLCASSFVGAWATNEKLFFGSGTQLSVL.

V and J are TRBV5-6 and TRBJ1-2; 9 nucleotides align to TRBD1. V shed 0 bases and J 6 bases; nucleotides not matched to a gene: 9. The germline gives CDR1 SGHDT, CDR2 YYEEEE. This CDR3 comprises 16 residues. As DNA, the CDR3 is TGTGCCAGCAGCTTGGGGCTGGGGACAGGGATTGATGGCTACACCTTC. It specifies CASSLGLGTGIDGYTF. The full variable domain, with the rest looked up from reference TRBV5-6 and TRBJ1-2, is DAGVTQSPTHLIKTRGQQVTLRCSPKSGHDTVSWYQQALGQGPQFIFQYYEEEERQRGNFPDRFSGHQFPNYSSELNVNALLLGDSALYLCASSLGLGTGIDGYTFGSGTRLTVV.

The V call is TRBV5-4, the J call TRBJ1-2; D is perhaps TRBD1 (5 bases). Germline CDR1 SGHNT, CDR2 YYREEE (reference sequence). With 0 bases removed from V and 3 bases from J, the gap between germline ends came to 6 bases. The CDR3 spans 13 residues. CDR3 amino acids: CASSLAGYYGYTF. CDR3 DNA sequence: TGTGCCAGCAGCTTGGCAGGGTACTATGGCTACACCTTC. The whole variable domain, filled in from reference TRBV5-4 and TRBJ1-2, reads ETGVTQSPTHLIKTRGQQVTLRCSSQSGHNTVSWYQQALGQGPQFIFQYYREEENGRGNFPPRFSGLQFPNYSSELNVNALELDDSALYLCASSLAGYYGYTFGSGTRLTVV.

This clone came up a few times. The chain employs TRBV2 and TRBJ1-2; the D is unclear. CDR3 length: 14 residues. V shed 5 bases and J shed 8 bases, with 18 bases lying between them. Germline CDR1 reads SNHLY; CDR2 reads FYNNEI. CDR3 amino acids: CASSLSESSLGYTF. The CDR3, as DNA: TGTGCCAGCAGTTTATCGGAGTCCTCCCTAGGCTACACCTTC.

The chain is built from TRBV4-3 and TRBJ1-2; possible D gene TRBD1, 5 bases. The germline CDR1 and CDR2 sequences are LGHNA and YSLEER. This CDR3 is 16 amino acids long. Trimming removed 4 bases at V and 6 bases at J, with 21 bases between. The DNA of the CDR3 is TGCGCCAGCAGCCCGGGACTGGAATGGGACCTAAATGGCTACACCTTC. It encodes CASSPGLEWDLNGYTF.

V is TRBV7-8 and J is TRBJ1-1; a possible D gene is TRBD1 (6 bases). CDR3 length: 13 amino acids. Between the trimmed V and J ends, which lost 1 base and 4 bases, there was a span of 7 bases. Per germline, CDR1 SGHVS and CDR2 FQNEAQ. DNA of the CDR3: TGTGCCAGCAGCTTAGGGGGGCTCACTGAAGCTTTCTTT. It is translated as CASSLGGLTEAFF.

The chain links TRBV6-5 to TRBJ1-4; possible D gene TRBD1, 6 bases. The CDR3 has 15 residues. Trimming removed 0 bases from V and 6 bases from J, with 11 bases in between. Looked up from germline, CDR1 is MNHEY and CDR2 is SVGAGI. CDR3 in amino acids: CASSYSDRNHEKLFF. DNA of the CDR3: TGTGCCAGCAGTTACTCGGACAGAAACCATGAAAAACTGTTTTTT.

This chain joins TRBV7-6 and TRBJ2-2; 7 nucleotides align to TRBD1. J was trimmed by 5 bases and V by 7 bases; bases with no gene match: 7. There are 14 residues in the CDR3. Germline V lookup: CDR1 SGHVS, CDR2 FNYEAQ. CDR3 bases: TGTGCCAGCACCCGGACAGGACCTACCGGGGAGCTGTTTTTT. It codes for CASTRTGPTGELFF.

This clone was seen only once. This chain uses TRBV27 with TRBJ1-6; 9 bases line up with TRBD1. The CDR3 extends over 14 amino acids. V shed 11 bases, J shed 6 bases, and the junction held 8 bases outside the gene matches. The germline gives CDR1 MNHEY, CDR2 SMNVEV (reference sequence). In DNA, the CDR3 is TGTGCCTCCGCTCCGGGACAGGGTAATTCACCCCTCCACTTT. Protein: CASAPGQGNSPLHF.

V gene TRBV6-5 combines with J gene TRBJ1-1; D is possibly TRBD1 (6 bases). V dropped 2 bases and J dropped 8 bases, with 6 bases sitting between them. The CDR3 is 11 residues long. Per germline, CDR1 MNHEY and CDR2 SVGAGI. The CDR3 loop is CASSYGTEAFF. The CDR3 bases are TGTGCCAGCAGTTACGGGACAGAAGCTTTCTTT.

In its sample, this clone was seen a few times. This sequence joins TRBV5-6 and TRBJ1-2; no clear D. Trimming pared 0 bases from V and 4 bases from J, leaving 7 bases between. Germline CDR1 is SGHDT and CDR2 is YYEEEE. The CDR3 sequence is 13 residues long. The DNA for the CDR3 is TGTGCCAGCAGCTTGGATACAGCCTATGGCTACACCTTC. Amino acids: CASSLDTAYGYTF.

The chain recombines TRBV2 with TRBJ1-1, with D uncertain. CDR1 is SNHLY, CDR2 FYNNEI, per germline. The length of the CDR3 is 11 residues. V lost 5 bases, J lost 8 bases, and 9 bases lay in between. In DNA, the CDR3 is TGTGCCAGCAGTCCGGGGAGGGAAGCTTTCTTT. This encodes CASSPGREAFF.

This sequence joins TRBV6-5 and TRBJ1-4; D gene unclear. CDR1 is MNHEY and CDR2 is SVGAGI in the germline V gene. CDR3 length equals 14 residues. V was clipped by 2 bases and J by 5 bases, with 9 bases between them. CDR3 protein: CASSYGRENEKLFF. The CDR3 DNA sequence: TGTGCCAGCAGTTACGGTCGGGAAAATGAAAAACTGTTTTTT.